This T cell receptor beta chain was sequenced in a study of T cell repertoires in cytomegalovirus infection. Study-wide background: TCR beta signatures that were public indicated CMV infection and matching HLA type.

Study conclusions and caveats: The response measured ex vivo was dominated by TCR beta clonotypes (HLA-C-restricted and CMV-specific). People with CMV and the relevant HLA were identified by cumulative public TCR beta family frequency.

CDR1 is LNHDA and CDR2 is SQIVND in the germline V gene (reference sequence). This CDR3 comprises 13 residues. V lost 2 bases, J lost 6 bases, and 10 bases lay in between. TCRdb recomputed calls from the reads with MiXCR, one row per CDR3 protein. The profile shows 200,000 to 250,000 distinct CDR3 sequences, roughly 6.5% of them singletons. This clonotype came up many times. What it recognizes is unknown. The J gene is TRBJ1-2, the V gene TRBV19; perhaps TRBD1 as D (6 bases). Material for sequencing was PBMCs. This receptor was taken from a human donor in good health (CMV status not recorded). Some clones in this sample may be carry-over from other donors' samples. The chain's CDR3 is CASSIFGQNGYTF. The CDR3 DNA reads TGTGCCAGTAGTATATTCGGACAGAATGGCTACACCTTC.